These 16 T cell receptor beta chains originate from one sample sequenced in a study of cytomegalovirus exposure and HLA in healthy donors. The PCR employed 60 Vbeta primers together with 13 Jbeta primers. Data came from immunoSEQ multiplex PCR; TCRdb stores just in-frame clones and leaves some out. The data contain around 120,000 clones, 9.5% of them singletons. What was sequenced was PBMCs. These receptors were taken from a young man in good health and CMV-seronegative.

This clone came up a few times. The chain joins TRBV5-1 to TRBJ1-3; the D gene is possibly TRBD1 (6 bases). V lost 0 bases to trimming and J lost 4 bases, with 17 bases between them. This CDR3 has 17 amino acids. Germline V gene lookup returns CDR1 SGHRS and CDR2 YFSETQ. CDR3 in amino acids: CASSLVSPGANGNTIYF. CDR3 coding DNA: TGCGCCAGCAGCTTGGTGTCGCCAGGGGCTAACGGAAACACCATATATTTT.

The V and J genes are TRBV28 and TRBJ2-7; 9 bases are a match to TRBD2. Germline V lookup: CDR1 MDHEN, CDR2 SYDVKM. The CDR3 spans 15 residues. V shed 6 bases, J shed 2 bases, and the junction held 8 bases outside the gene matches. DNA of the CDR3: TGTGCCAGCAGCGATGTGACTAGCGGTGCCTACGAGCAGTACTTC. This encodes CASSDVTSGAYEQYF.

This clone was found a few times. The chain recombines TRBV5-8 with TRBJ1-5, with a weak D call TRBD1 (5 bases). The V gene lost 3 bases and the J gene lost 2 bases, with 15 bases spanning the gap. CDR3 size: 16 residues. The germline V gene has CDR1 SGHTS and CDR2 YDEGEE. CDR3 DNA sequence: TGTGCCAGCAGCTGGGTGATGGGGGGAGGCAATCAGCCCCAGCATTTT. This encodes CASSWVMGGGNQPQHF. The full variable domain, with the rest looked up from reference TRBV5-8 and TRBJ1-5, is EAGVTQSPTHLIKTRGQQATLRCSPISGHTSVYWYQQALGLGLQFLLWYDEGEERNRGNFPPRFSGRQFPNYSSELNVNALELEDSALYLCASSWVMGGGNQPQHFGDGTRLSIL.

The chain joins TRBV5-1 to TRBJ2-3; tentatively, D is TRBD2 (6 bases). The CDR3 totals 15 residues. V was clipped by 0 bases and J by 2 bases, with 10 bases between them. The germline V gene encodes CDR1 SGHRS and CDR2 YFSETQ. For the CDR3, the DNA is TGCGCCAGCAGCTTGGAACGGGGGTCCACAGATACGCAGTATTTT. This encodes CASSLERGSTDTQYF.

The chain combines TRBV15 with TRBJ2-2; 12 positions match TRBD2. Germline assignment: CDR1 LNHNV and CDR2 YYDKDF (reference sequence). CDR3 length: 15 amino acids. The V segment lost 6 bases and the J segment 6 bases; nucleotides outside the gene matches: 5. CDR3 region: CATRPSGGAPGELFF. In nucleotides, the CDR3 is TGTGCCACCAGGCCTAGCGGGGGGGCTCCCGGGGAGCTGTTTTTT.

This clone was recorded a few times. The chain joins TRBV18 to TRBJ2-5, with TRBD2 as a possible D gene (5 bases). Germline CDR1 KGHSH, CDR2 LQKENI. The CDR3 runs to 16 residues. Trimming cost V 5 bases and J 6 bases, with 22 bases left between them. Here the CDR3 reads CASSTRETGVRKTQYF. CDR3 coding DNA: TGTGCCAGCTCAACGCGCGAAACCGGGGTCCGGAAGACCCAGTACTTC.

The rearrangement joins TRBV19 to TRBJ1-2; maybe TRBD1 (6 bases). Between the trimmed V and J ends, which lost 5 bases and 2 bases, there was a span of 12 bases. The CDR3 has 14 residues. Per germline, CDR1 LNHDA and CDR2 SQIVND (reference sequence). The chain's CDR3 is CASSSGDTNYGYTF. The CDR3 DNA reads as TGTGCCAGTAGTTCAGGGGATACAAACTATGGCTACACCTTC.

This clone appeared a few times. The chain joins TRBV11-2 to TRBJ2-1; 9 bases align to TRBD2. The CDR3 spans 17 residues. In germline, CDR1 is SGHAT, CDR2 FQNNGV. Trimming cost V 4 bases and J 9 bases; bases outside gene matches: 16. CDR3 in DNA: TGTGCCAGCAGCTCAACCTCCCAGGCGGGAGGGCCGGTTGAGCAGTTCTTC. The encoded protein is CASSSTSQAGGPVEQFF.

The CDR3 nucleotides read TGTGCCAGCAGTTTAATGGGGGGGCCGAGAACTGAAGCTTTCTTT. This codes for CASSLMGGPRTEAFF. The chain employs TRBV28 and TRBJ1-1; D might be TRBD1 (6 bases). Germline V CDR1 and CDR2: MDHEN, SYDVKM. The CDR3 covers 15 residues. V shed 2 bases and J shed 5 bases, with 15 bases lying between them.

CDR3 nucleotide sequence: TGTGCCAGCAGTCCCCCCGGGTGGCAGGGCGGGGATGGCTACACCTTC. It yields the protein CASSPPGWQGGDGYTF. The V call is TRBV6-6, the J call TRBJ1-2; a possible D gene is TRBD1 (5 bases). V lost 5 bases, J lost 6 bases, and 22 bases lay in between. CDR1 MNHNY and CDR2 SVGAGI come from the germline V gene (reference sequence). The CDR3 is made up of 16 amino acids.

The table lists this clone with a few counts. This CDR3 reads CAWRQLPNEKLFF. The CDR3 DNA sequence: TGTGCCTGGAGACAGCTTCCTAATGAAAAACTGTTTTTT. The genes are TRBV30 and TRBJ1-4; D remains ambiguous. CDR1 is GTSNPN and CDR2 is SVGIG in the germline V gene (reference sequence). The CDR3 is 13 residues long. V was trimmed by 3 bases and J by 3 bases, leaving 8 bases between them.

The chain employs TRBV7-9 and TRBJ2-7, with unresolved D. The germline gives CDR1 SEHNR, CDR2 FQNEAQ (reference sequence). Trimming stripped 8 bases from V and 4 bases from J, with 6 bases between. The CDR3 sequence is 10 residues long. The CDR3 sequence is CASQRYEQYF. The DNA of the CDR3 is TGTGCCAGCCAGAGGTACGAGCAGTACTTC.

J is TRBJ2-1 and V is TRBV4-2; no clear D. There are 14 residues in the CDR3. Per germline, CDR1 LGHNA and CDR2 YNFKEQ. The V gene lost 1 base and the J gene lost 5 bases, with 9 bases spanning the gap. CDR3 nucleotide sequence: TGTGCCAGCAGCCAAGTGAGTGGAGACAATGAGCAGTTCTTC. Its protein is CASSQVSGDNEQFF.

This clone was detected a few times. The chain has TRBV7-9 and TRBJ2-7; maybe TRBD2 (5 bases). Germline CDR1 reads SEHNR; CDR2 reads FQNEAQ (reference sequence). This CDR3 contains 12 residues. V was clipped by 4 bases and J by 2 bases, with 6 bases between them. The CDR3 DNA reads as TGTGCCAGCAGCTCCGGGGCCTACGAGCAGTACTTC. Translating it yields CASSSGAYEQYF.

This rearrangement joins TRBV11-2 to TRBJ1-4; tentatively, D is TRBD1 (6 bases). Germline V gene data show CDR1 as SGHAT and CDR2 as FQNNGV. With 5 bases removed from V and 3 bases from J, the gap between germline ends came to 19 bases. CDR3 length: 17 amino acids. CDR3 coding DNA: TGTGCCAGCAGCCCCCATTCGGGGGGGCGGTCTAATGAAAAACTGTTTTTT. This sequence encodes CASSPHSGGRSNEKLFF.

The rearrangement joins TRBV4-2 to TRBJ1-3, with D possibly being TRBD1 (5 bases). Germline-derived CDR1 and CDR2 are LGHNA and YNFKEQ. The CDR3 loop spans 17 amino acids. V shed 1 base and J shed 0 bases, with 13 bases lying between them. CDR3 DNA sequence: TGTGCCAGCAGCCAAGGCTTCGGGGGGATCTCTGGAAACACCATATATTTT. The encoded protein is CASSQGFGGISGNTIYF.